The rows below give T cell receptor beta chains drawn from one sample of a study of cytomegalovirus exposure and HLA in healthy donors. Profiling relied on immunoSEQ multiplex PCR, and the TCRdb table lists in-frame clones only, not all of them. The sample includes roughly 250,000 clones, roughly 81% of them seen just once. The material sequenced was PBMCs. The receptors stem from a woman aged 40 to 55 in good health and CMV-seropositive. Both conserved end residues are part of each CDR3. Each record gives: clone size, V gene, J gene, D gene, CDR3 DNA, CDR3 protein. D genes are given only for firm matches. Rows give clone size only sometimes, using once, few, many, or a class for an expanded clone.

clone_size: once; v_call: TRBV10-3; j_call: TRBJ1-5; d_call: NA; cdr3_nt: TGTGCCAGCGGACGGGAAGGCAATCAGCCCCAGCATTTT; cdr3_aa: CASGREGNQPQHF
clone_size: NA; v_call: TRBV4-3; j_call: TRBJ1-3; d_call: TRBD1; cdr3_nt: TGCGCCAGCAGCCAAGAGGGGACAGGAGGAAACACCATATATTTT; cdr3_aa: CASSQEGTGGNTIYF
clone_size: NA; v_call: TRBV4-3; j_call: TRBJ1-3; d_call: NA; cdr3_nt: TGCGCCAGCAGCCAAGCAGCAGGGTCTGGAAACACCATATATTTT; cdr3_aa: CASSQAAGSGNTIYF
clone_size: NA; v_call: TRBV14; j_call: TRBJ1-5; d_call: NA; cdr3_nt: TGTGCCAGCAGCCAAGGGCCGGGACAGCCCCAGCATTTT; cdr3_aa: CASSQGPGQPQHF
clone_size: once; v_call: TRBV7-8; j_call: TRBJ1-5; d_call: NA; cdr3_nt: TGTGCCAGCAGCTTAAGGCAGGGAAATCAGCCCCAGCATTTT; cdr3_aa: CASSLRQGNQPQHF
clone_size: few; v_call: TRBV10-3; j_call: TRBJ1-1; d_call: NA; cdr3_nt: TGTGCCATCAGTGAGTTGCGGCGGGAGAACACTGAAGCTTTCTTT; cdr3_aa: CAISELRRENTEAFF
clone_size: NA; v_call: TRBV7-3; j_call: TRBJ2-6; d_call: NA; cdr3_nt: TGTGCCAGCGGGCCAATGGTGAACTCTGGGGCCAACGTCCTGACTTTC; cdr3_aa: CASGPMVNSGANVLTF
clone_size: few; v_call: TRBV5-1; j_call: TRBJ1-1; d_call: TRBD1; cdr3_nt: TGCGCCAGCAGCTCCGGGACAGGGTCTTATGGGGGAGCTTTCTTT; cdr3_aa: CASSSGTGSYGGAFF
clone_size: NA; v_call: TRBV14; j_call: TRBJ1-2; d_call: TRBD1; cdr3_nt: TGTGCCAGCAGCCTAACGGGGGACAGAGGATTCGGTTCGGACTATGGCTACACCTTC; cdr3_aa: CASSLTGDRGFGSDYGYTF
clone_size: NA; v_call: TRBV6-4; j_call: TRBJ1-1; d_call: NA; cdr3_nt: TGTGCCAGCAGTGCTACGTGGGGGCGGAACACTGAAGCTTTCTTT; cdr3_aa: CASSATWGRNTEAFF
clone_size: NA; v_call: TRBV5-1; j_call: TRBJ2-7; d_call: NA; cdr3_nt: TGCGCCAGCAGCTCGGGCAGGGTCAGGGAGCAGTACTTC; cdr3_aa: CASSSGRVREQYF
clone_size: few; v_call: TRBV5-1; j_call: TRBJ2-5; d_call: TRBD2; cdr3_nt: TGCGCCAGCAGCTTGGGTGGACTAGCGGGACAAGAGACCCAGTACTTC; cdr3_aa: CASSLGGLAGQETQYF
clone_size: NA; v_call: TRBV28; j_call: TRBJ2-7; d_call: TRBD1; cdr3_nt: TGTGCCAGCAGGCGGGACAGGGGGCCCTACGAGCAGTACTTC; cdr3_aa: CASRRDRGPYEQYF
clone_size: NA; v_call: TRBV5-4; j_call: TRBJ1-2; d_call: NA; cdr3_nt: TGTGCCAGCAGCCTACCTGGACAGCTCTATGGCTACACCTTC; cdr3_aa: CASSLPGQLYGYTF
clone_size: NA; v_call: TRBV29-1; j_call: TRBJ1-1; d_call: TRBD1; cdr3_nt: TGCAGCGTTGATGGCCAGGGGGTCCGGGAAACTGAAGCTTTCTTT; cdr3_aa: CSVDGQGVRETEAFF
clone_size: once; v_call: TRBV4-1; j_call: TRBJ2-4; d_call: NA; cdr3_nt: TGCGCCAGCAGCCAAGATCGTAGGAGCGAGGCCAAAAACATTCAGTACTTC; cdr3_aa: CASSQDRRSEAKNIQYF
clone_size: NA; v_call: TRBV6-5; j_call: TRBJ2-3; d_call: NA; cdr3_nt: TGTGCCAGCAGCCTACGGAGCACAGATACGCAGTATTTT; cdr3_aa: CASSLRSTDTQYF
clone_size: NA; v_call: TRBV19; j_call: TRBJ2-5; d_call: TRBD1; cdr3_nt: TGTGCCAGTAGTGGGACAGGGCCAAGGGAGACCCAGTACTTC; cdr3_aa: CASSGTGPRETQYF
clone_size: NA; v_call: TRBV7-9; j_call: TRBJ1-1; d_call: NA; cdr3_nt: TGTGCCAGCAGCCCGAAGTCCGGCAGGCACACTGAAGCTTTCTTT; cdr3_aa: CASSPKSGRHTEAFF
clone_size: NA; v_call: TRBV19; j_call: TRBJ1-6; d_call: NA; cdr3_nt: TGTGCCAGTAGTCCTCCCGGTCCCGGGGGGAAGATATACGCTCCAGAGTCACCCCTCCACTTT; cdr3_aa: CASSPPGPGGKIYAPESPLHF
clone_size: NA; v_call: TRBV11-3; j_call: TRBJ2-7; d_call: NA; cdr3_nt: TGTGCCAGCAGCCCCCGAAGCCATCGGGACTACGAGCAGTACTTC; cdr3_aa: CASSPRSHRDYEQYF
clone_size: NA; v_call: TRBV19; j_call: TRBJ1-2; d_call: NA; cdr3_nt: TGTGCCAGTAGTACTAGTTCGGGTGGCTACACCTTC; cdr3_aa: CASSTSSGGYTF
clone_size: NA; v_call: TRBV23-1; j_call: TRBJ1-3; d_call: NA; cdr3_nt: TGCGCCAGCAGACCCGAGATATTGGGAAACACCATATATTTT; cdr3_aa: CASRPEILGNTIYF
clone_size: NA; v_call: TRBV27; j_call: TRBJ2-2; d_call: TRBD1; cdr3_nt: TGTGCCAGCAGCCGGGGTCAGGGGGCGAACACCGGGGAGCTGTTTTTT; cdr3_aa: CASSRGQGANTGELFF
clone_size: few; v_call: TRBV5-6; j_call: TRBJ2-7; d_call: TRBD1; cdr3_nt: TGTGCCAGCAGCCCGGACGGACAGGGGACCTACGAGCAGTACTTC; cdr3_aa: CASSPDGQGTYEQYF
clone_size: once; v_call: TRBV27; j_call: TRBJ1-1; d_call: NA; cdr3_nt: TGTGCCAGCAGTTTCGGGTTAAGGAACACTGAAGCTTTCTTT; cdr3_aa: CASSFGLRNTEAFF
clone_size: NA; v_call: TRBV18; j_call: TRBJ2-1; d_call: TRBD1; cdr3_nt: TGTGCCAGCTCACTACGGACAGGGGGTGGTATCGATGAGCAGTTCTTC; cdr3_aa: CASSLRTGGGIDEQFF
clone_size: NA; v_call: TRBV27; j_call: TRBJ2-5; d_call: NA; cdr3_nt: TGTGCCAGCAGTTTCTTGACGGGAAAAGAGACCCAGTACTTC; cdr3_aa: CASSFLTGKETQYF
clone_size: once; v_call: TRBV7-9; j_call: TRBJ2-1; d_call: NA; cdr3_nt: TGTGCCAGCAGTTTGTCGACAGGCGACAATGAGCAGTTCTTC; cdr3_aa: CASSLSTGDNEQFF
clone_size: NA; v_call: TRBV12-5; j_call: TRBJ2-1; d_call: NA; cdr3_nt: TGTGCTAGTGGTTTGGTACAACAGGCCAACTCCTACAATGAGCAGTTCTTC; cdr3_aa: CASGLVQQANSYNEQFF
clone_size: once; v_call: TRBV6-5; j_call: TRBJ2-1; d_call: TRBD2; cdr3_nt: TGTGCCAGCAGCAATAGCGGGAATCTCTACAATGAGCAGTTCTTC; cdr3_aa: CASSNSGNLYNEQFF
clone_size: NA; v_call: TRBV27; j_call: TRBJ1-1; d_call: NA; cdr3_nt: TGTGCCAGCAGTTCAAGGGGTTCCTTGACTGAAGCTTTCTTT; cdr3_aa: CASSSRGSLTEAFF
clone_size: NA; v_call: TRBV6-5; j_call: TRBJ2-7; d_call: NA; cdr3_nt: TGTGCCAGCAGTTACTCGAAAGGTGACAGAGACTACGAGCAGTACTTC; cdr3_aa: CASSYSKGDRDYEQYF
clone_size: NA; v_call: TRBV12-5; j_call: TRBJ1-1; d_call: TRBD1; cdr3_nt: TGTGCTAGTGGTTTCGGGACAGGGGGCGCTTTCTTT; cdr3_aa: CASGFGTGGAFF
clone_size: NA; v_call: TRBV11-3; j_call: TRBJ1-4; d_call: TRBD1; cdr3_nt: TGTGCCAGCAGCGGACAGGGCGGGGAAAAACTGTTTTTT; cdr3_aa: CASSGQGGEKLFF
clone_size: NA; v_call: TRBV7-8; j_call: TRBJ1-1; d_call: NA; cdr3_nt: TGTGCCAGCAGCTTAGATCGGGGTTGGAGCACTGAAGCTTTCTTT; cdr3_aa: CASSLDRGWSTEAFF
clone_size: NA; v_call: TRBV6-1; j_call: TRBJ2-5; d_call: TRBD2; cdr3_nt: TGTGCCAGCAGTGGGACTAGCGGGAGGGCAGAGACCCAGTACTTC; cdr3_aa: CASSGTSGRAETQYF
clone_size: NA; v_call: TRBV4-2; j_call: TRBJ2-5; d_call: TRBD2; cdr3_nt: TGTGCCAGCAGCCAAGCCACTAGCGGAGACCAAGAGACCCAGTACTTC; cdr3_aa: CASSQATSGDQETQYF
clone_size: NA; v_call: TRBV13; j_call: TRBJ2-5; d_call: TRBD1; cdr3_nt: TGTGCCAGCAGCTTACAGGGGGCGGGGAAAGAGACCCAGTACTTC; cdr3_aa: CASSLQGAGKETQYF
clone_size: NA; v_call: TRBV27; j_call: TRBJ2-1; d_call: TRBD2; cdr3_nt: TGTGCCAGCAGTAAACTAGCGGGAGTGAGCTACAATGAGCAGTTCTTC; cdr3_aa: CASSKLAGVSYNEQFF
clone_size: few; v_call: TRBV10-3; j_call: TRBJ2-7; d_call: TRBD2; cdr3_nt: TGTGCCATCAGTGACGATAGCGGGAGGGCCGGAGGTGGCGAGCAGTACTTC; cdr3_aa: CAISDDSGRAGGGEQYF
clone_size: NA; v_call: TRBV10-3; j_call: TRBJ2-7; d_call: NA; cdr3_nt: TGTGCCATCAGTGAAGACGGGGTCGACGACGAGCAGTACTTC; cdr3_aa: CAISEDGVDDEQYF
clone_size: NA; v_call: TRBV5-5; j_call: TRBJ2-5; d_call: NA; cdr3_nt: TGTGCCAGCAGCTTGAGGGGGGGAAACCAGACCCAGTACTTC; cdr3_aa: CASSLRGGNQTQYF
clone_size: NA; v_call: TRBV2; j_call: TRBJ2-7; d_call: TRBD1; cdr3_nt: TGTGCCAGCAGAGCACCCCGGGACAGGAGCTCCTACGAGCAGTACTTC; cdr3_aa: CASRAPRDRSSYEQYF
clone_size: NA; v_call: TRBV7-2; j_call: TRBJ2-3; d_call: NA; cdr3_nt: TGTGCCAGCAGCTTCAGTGGTAGCACAGATACGCAGTATTTT; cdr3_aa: CASSFSGSTDTQYF
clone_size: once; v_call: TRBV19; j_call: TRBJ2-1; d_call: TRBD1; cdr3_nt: TGTGCCAGTAGTATACAGGGGGCCGGAGTCAATGAGCAGTTCTTC; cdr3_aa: CASSIQGAGVNEQFF
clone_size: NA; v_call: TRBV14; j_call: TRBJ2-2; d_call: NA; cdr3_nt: TGTGCCAGCAGCCCTCTCGCGAACACCGGGGAGCTGTTTTTT; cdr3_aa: CASSPLANTGELFF
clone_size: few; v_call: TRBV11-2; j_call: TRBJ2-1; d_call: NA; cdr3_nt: TGTGCCAGCAGCTTAAGACTAGGACCCAATGAGCAGTTCTTC; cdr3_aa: CASSLRLGPNEQFF
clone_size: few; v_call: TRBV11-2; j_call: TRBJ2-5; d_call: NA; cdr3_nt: TGTGCCAGCAGCTTTAGCGGACCGCGAGAGACCCAGTACTTC; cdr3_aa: CASSFSGPRETQYF
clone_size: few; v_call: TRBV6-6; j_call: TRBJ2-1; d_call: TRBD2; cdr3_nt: TGTGCCAGCAGTCCGGTGGGGGGGTCCTACAATGAGCAGTTCTTC; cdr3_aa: CASSPVGGSYNEQFF
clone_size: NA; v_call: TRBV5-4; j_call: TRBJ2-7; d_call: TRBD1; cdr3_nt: TGTGCCAGCAGCTTGGTCGACAGGGGTGAGCAGTACTTC; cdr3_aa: CASSLVDRGEQYF
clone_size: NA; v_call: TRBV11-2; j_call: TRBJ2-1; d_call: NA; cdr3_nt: TGTGCCAGCAGCTTAGAACTCGGTTTGAGCTCCTACAATGAGCAGTTCTTC; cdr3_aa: CASSLELGLSSYNEQFF
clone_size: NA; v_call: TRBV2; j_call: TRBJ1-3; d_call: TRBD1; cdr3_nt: TGTGCCAGCATCCAACGCTGGACAGGGCTTAAAATCTCTGGAAACACCATATATTTT; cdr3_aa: CASIQRWTGLKISGNTIYF
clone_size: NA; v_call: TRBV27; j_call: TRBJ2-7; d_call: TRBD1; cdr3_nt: TGTGCCAGCAGCCAGACAGGGCTTTACGAGCAGTACTTC; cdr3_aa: CASSQTGLYEQYF
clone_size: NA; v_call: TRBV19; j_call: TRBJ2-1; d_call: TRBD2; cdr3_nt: TGTGCCAGTAGTATAGGAACTAGCGGGAGCTCCTACAATGAGCAGTTCTTC; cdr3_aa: CASSIGTSGSSYNEQFF
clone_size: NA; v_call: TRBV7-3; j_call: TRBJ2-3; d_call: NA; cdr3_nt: TGTGCCAGCAGCGCAGGGGCTAGCTTTAATGCGCAGTATTTT; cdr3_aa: CASSAGASFNAQYF
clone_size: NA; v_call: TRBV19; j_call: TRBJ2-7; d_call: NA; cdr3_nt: TGTGCCAGTACCGCCGGATCACTCACCACGGGGGAGCAGTACTTC; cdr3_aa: CASTAGSLTTGEQYF
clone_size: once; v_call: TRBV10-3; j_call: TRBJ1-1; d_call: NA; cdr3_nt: TGTGCCATCGGGGGTGGGGGGGGCACTGAAGCTTTCTTT; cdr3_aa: CAIGGGGGTEAFF
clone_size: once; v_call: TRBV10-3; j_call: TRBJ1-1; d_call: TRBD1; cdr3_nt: TGTGCCATCTCGCGACAGGGGTTAACAGAAGCTTTCTTT; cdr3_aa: CAISRQGLTEAFF
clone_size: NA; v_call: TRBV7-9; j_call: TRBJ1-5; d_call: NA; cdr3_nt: TGTGCCAGCAGCTTAGCGACCCCGGGACAAAATACCCCCCAGCATTTT; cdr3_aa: CASSLATPGQNTPQHF